This entry lists 2 T cell receptor beta chains sequenced from one sample in a study of T cells after yellow fever vaccination. TCRdb re-derived calls from the 5' RACE reads in MiXCR, one entry per CDR3 protein. The sample consists of 510,000 or so distinct CDR3 sequences, roughly a fifth of them appearing once. The specimen was PBMCs, collected 15 days after the yellow fever booster vaccination. The receptor source for this set is a man aged 25-40 years who received the YFV17D yellow fever vaccine.

The rearrangement joins TRBV27 to TRBJ2-3, with D uncertain. The CDR3 loop spans 15 amino acids. Germline CDR1 MNHEY, CDR2 SMNVEV (reference sequence). V lost 3 bases and J lost 9, with 19 bases in between. CDR3 in DNA: TGTGCCAGCAGTTTTGTTAGTAGGCCGCAGCAAACGCAGTATTTT. It translates to CASSFVSRPQQTQYF.

This clonotype was counted between two and nine times. This chain uses TRBV6-5 with TRBJ2-7; D may be TRBD2 (5 bases). The CDR3 has 17 residues. The V gene lost 0 bases and the J gene lost 3 bases, with 18 bases spanning the gap. The germline gives CDR1 MNHEY, CDR2 SVGAGI. The CDR3 bases are TGTGCCAGCAGTTACTCAACCACTAGTTGGGATGGCTACGAGCAGTACTTC. Translation: CASSYSTTSWDGYEQYF.